This T cell receptor beta chain was obtained from a study of cytomegalovirus exposure and HLA in healthy donors. Background on the study: Early release data held 75 million to 100 million unique TCRs from HLA-typed donors.

Germline assignment: CDR1 MGHRA and CDR2 YSYEKL. CDR3 length equals 13 residues. The V gene end was trimmed by 7 bases and the J gene end by 7 bases; junction bases not matched to a gene: 2. The study, taken as a whole, reports: Three chains tied to CMV proved CMV antigen-specific in vitro. Only CMV serostatus was available as immune exposure information.

In regard to this clone: Its specificity is not known.

Vbeta (60) and Jbeta (13) primers were used in the PCR. Using immunoSEQ multiplex PCR, the repertoire was profiled, and TCRdb retains in-frame clones only, with some absent. The table has about 120,000 clones, 70% to 75% seen once. Source material: PBMCs. The TCR was taken from a woman in her 40s in good health and CMV-seronegative. This chain connects TRBV4-1 to TRBJ2-1, with 12 bases fitting TRBD2. The CDR3 protein is CASNLAGGNEQFF. CDR3 nucleotide sequence: TGCGCCAGCAACCTAGCGGGAGGGAATGAGCAGTTCTTC.